Shown below are 3 T cell receptor beta chains from a single sample sequenced in a study of memory B cells and T cells in multiple sclerosis. CFSE-dim autoproliferating and CFSE-high non-proliferating T cells from unstimulated culture were sequenced separately. About 50 million CFSE-labeled PBMCs were cultured around 7 days unstimulated, then replicate wells were pooled. Measured with immunoSEQ multiplex PCR; TCRdb has only the in-frame clones, and not every one. The profile shows about 32,000 clones, about 83% of them singletons. These receptors have no identified antigens. Sequenced material: PBMCs from blood kept in culture. The receptors here all came from a human donor with multiple sclerosis.

As to this clone: No conserved phenylalanine or tryptophan ends this CDR3, so it is likely a read error. No DNA is shown, since the ends of the CDR3 on it are uncertain; the CDR3 is the one TCRdb lists. This chain joins TRBV28 and TRBJ2-7; the DNA was not used to check the table's D call, TRBD1. The CDR3 extends over 11 residues, inclusive of both ends. CDR1 and CDR2 (germline): MDHEN, SYDVKM. The CDR3 protein is CASSTRGVPLL.

V gene TRBV7-9 combines with J gene TRBJ1-1; D is unresolved. Germline V gene lookup returns CDR1 SEHNR and CDR2 FQNEAQ (reference sequence). V lost 5 bases, J lost 6 bases, and 16 bases lay in between. This CDR3 has 14 residues. DNA of the CDR3: TGTGCCAGCAGCCTTAGAGAGTTGAGGGCTGAAGCTTTCTTT. As protein: CASSLRELRAEAFF. The entire variable domain, with the rest obtained from reference TRBV7-9 and TRBJ1-1, is as follows: DTGVSQNPRHKITKRGQNVTFRCDPISEHNRLYWYRQTLGQGPEFLTYFQNEAQLEKSRLLSDRFSAERPKGSFSTLEIQRTEQGDSAMYLCASSLRELRAEAFFGQGTRLTVV.

The CDR3 region is CASSPPGLAGDTGELFF. Here the CDR3 DNA reads TGTGCCAGCAGCCCGCCGGGACTAGCGGGGGACACCGGGGAGCTGTTTTTT. The chain couples TRBV7-3 to TRBJ2-2, with TRBD2 identical over 14 bases. CDR1 and CDR2 (germline): SGHTA, FQGTGA. Trimming cost V 5 bases and J 3 bases; bases outside gene matches: 5. The CDR3 loop spans 17 amino acids.